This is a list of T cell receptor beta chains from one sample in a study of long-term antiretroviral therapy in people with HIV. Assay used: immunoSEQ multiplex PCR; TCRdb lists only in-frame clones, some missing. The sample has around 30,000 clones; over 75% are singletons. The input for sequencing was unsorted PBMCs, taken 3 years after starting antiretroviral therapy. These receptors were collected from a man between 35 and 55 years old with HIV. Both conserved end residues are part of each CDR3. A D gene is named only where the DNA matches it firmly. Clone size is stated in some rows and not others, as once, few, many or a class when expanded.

CDR3: CASSEAWDRLGNTIYF; DNA: TGTGCCAGCAGTGAAGCTTGGGACAGACTCGGAAACACCATATATTTT; D: TRBD1; size: .; V: TRBV6-1; J: TRBJ1-3
CDR3: CASRDRVSGTEAFF; DNA: TGTGCCAGCAGGGACAGGGTTTCGGGCACTGAAGCTTTCTTT; D: TRBD1; size: .; V: TRBV6-6; J: TRBJ1-1
CDR3: CASSPTGQSGYEQYF; DNA: TGTGCCAGCAGCCCGACGGGACAGTCCGGTTACGAGCAGTACTTC; D: TRBD1; size: .; V: TRBV11-2; J: TRBJ2-7
CDR3: CASGVGLAGTGELFF; DNA: TGTGCCAGCGGAGTTGGACTAGCGGGGACCGGGGAGCTGTTTTTT; D: TRBD2; size: .; V: TRBV6-1; J: TRBJ2-2
CDR3: CARGGSGSYEQYF; DNA: TGTGCCAGGGGGGGGTCTGGGTCCTACGAGCAGTACTTC; D: TRBD2; size: .; V: TRBV25-1; J: TRBJ2-7
CDR3: CASSSNYGYTF; DNA: TGTGCCAGCAGTTCTAACTATGGCTACACCTTC; D: .; size: .; V: TRBV28; J: TRBJ1-2
CDR3: CASSAGPRSNYGYTF; DNA: TGTGCCAGCAGTGCTGGGCCCCGGTCTAACTATGGCTACACCTTC; D: .; size: .; V: TRBV25-1; J: TRBJ1-2
CDR3: CASSGAQETQYF; DNA: TGTGCCAGCAGCGGGGCCCAAGAGACCCAGTACTTC; D: .; size: .; V: TRBV7-6; J: TRBJ2-5
CDR3: CASSSGLAGEQYF; DNA: TGTGCTAGCAGCTCGGGACTAGCTGGCGAGCAGTACTTC; D: TRBD2; size: .; V: TRBV7-7; J: TRBJ2-7
CDR3: CASSWRGNTGELFF; DNA: TGTGCCAGCAGCTGGAGGGGGAACACCGGGGAGCTGTTTTTT; D: .; size: .; V: TRBV11-3; J: TRBJ2-2
CDR3: CASSHRRDRGNYGYTF; DNA: TGTGCCAGCAGCCACCGCCGGGACAGGGGAAACTATGGCTACACCTTC; D: TRBD1; size: .; V: TRBV14; J: TRBJ1-2
CDR3: CASKGKVYTEAFF; DNA: TGTGCCAGCAAGGGGAAGGTTTACACTGAAGCTTTCTTT; D: .; size: .; V: TRBV9; J: TRBJ1-1
CDR3: CAISESGQRDNQPQHF; DNA: TGTGCCATCAGTGAGTCGGGACAGCGAGACAATCAGCCCCAGCATTTT; D: TRBD1; size: .; V: TRBV10-3; J: TRBJ1-5
CDR3: CASSQRVYNEQFF; DNA: TGTGCCAGCAGTCAACGGGTTTACAATGAGCAGTTCTTC; D: .; size: .; V: TRBV11-3; J: TRBJ2-1
CDR3: CASSVEAGTNYGYTF; DNA: TGTGCCAGCAGCGTAGAGGCAGGGACTAACTATGGCTACACCTTC; D: .; size: .; V: TRBV9; J: TRBJ1-2
CDR3: CASSSNSYEQYF; DNA: TGTGCCAGCAGTAGTAACTCCTACGAGCAGTACTTC; D: .; size: .; V: TRBV6-5; J: TRBJ2-7
CDR3: CASSPGTSGTYGAHNEQFF; DNA: TGTGCCAGCAGCCCCGGAACTAGCGGGACATATGGGGCTCACAATGAGCAGTTCTTC; D: TRBD2; size: .; V: TRBV11-2; J: TRBJ2-1
CDR3: CASSPTHPGQLHQPQHF; DNA: TGTGCCAGCTCACCAACGCACCCGGGGCAGCTCCATCAGCCCCAGCATTTT; D: .; size: .; V: TRBV18; J: TRBJ1-5
CDR3: CASSAPPRGQPQHF; DNA: TGTGCCAGTAGTGCCCCCCCCCGAGGTCAGCCCCAGCATTTT; D: .; size: .; V: TRBV19; J: TRBJ1-5
CDR3: CASSLGLGTNYGYTF; DNA: TGTGCCAGCAGCTTGGGGCTGGGGACTAACTATGGCTACACCTTC; D: .; size: .; V: TRBV7-8; J: TRBJ1-2
CDR3: CASSFSGEQPQHF; DNA: TGTGCCAGCAGCTTCTCTGGCGAACAGCCCCAGCATTTT; D: .; size: few; V: TRBV21-1; J: TRBJ1-5
CDR3: CASSYPGVTGELFF; DNA: TGCGCCAGCAGCTACCCAGGGGTCACCGGGGAGCTGTTTTTT; D: .; size: .; V: TRBV5-1; J: TRBJ2-2
CDR3: CATSNSDLNYGYTF; DNA: TGTGCCACCAGCAACAGCGATCTCAACTATGGCTACACCTTC; D: .; size: once; V: TRBV15; J: TRBJ1-2
CDR3: CASRGGQGRQWEQYF; DNA: TGTGCCAGCAGGGGGGGACAGGGAAGGCAGTGGGAGCAGTACTTC; D: TRBD1; size: .; V: TRBV2; J: TRBJ2-7
CDR3: CASSSGGSGNTIYF; DNA: TGTGCCAGCAGCTCCGGGGGCTCTGGAAACACCATATATTTT; D: .; size: .; V: TRBV5-6; J: TRBJ1-3
CDR3: CASSSQGLEQYF; DNA: TGTGCCAGCAGTTCTCAGGGACTCGAGCAGTACTTC; D: .; size: .; V: TRBV27; J: TRBJ2-7
CDR3: CASSEDRGQPQHF; DNA: TGTGCCAGCAGTGAAGATCGGGGTCAGCCCCAGCATTTT; D: .; size: .; V: TRBV6-1; J: TRBJ1-5